One and the same sample provided the 7 T cell receptor beta chains below, sequenced in a study of T cell responses to AZD1222 COVID-19 vaccine. Sequenced by immunoSEQ multiplex PCR; TCRdb stores in-frame clones only, minus some. The sample has just over 150,000 clones; 90% are singletons. This specimen was peripheral blood, taken on day 0 of AZD1222 vaccination. These TCRs come from an adult in good health.

In its sample, this clone was seen once. The chain couples TRBV28 to TRBJ2-7; D unclear. The CDR3 totals 17 residues. CDR1 is MDHEN, CDR2 SYDVKM, per germline. Deletions cut 7 bases from V and 2 bases from J, with 24 bases between. CDR3 in amino acids: CASTRQRSGLGTYEQYF. Written as DNA, the CDR3 is TGTGCCAGCACCCGTCAACGTTCCGGGCTTGGGACCTACGAGCAGTACTTC.

J is TRBJ2-7 and V is TRBV7-9, with 11 nucleotides matching TRBD2. CDR1 and CDR2 (germline): SEHNR, FQNEAQ (reference sequence). This CDR3 has 14 amino acids. Trimming cost V 5 bases and J 4 bases; bases outside gene matches: 4. The CDR3 region is CASSPRTSGYEQYF. The CDR3 DNA follows: TGTGCCAGCAGCCCCCGGACTAGCGGGTACGAGCAGTACTTC.

This clone was counted between two and nine times. J is TRBJ1-4 and V is TRBV4-3; 10 bases fit TRBD1. With V trimmed by 3 bases and J by 5 bases, 9 bases remained unmatched. This CDR3 contains 17 residues. Germline V gene sequence: CDR1 LGHNA, CDR2 YSLEER. The CDR3, as DNA: TGCGCCAGCAGCCACGAAGGACAGGGGGGAAAAAATGAAAAACTGTTTTTT. It yields the protein CASSHEGQGGKNEKLFF.

The V call is TRBV10-3, the J call TRBJ1-3, with 8 bases fitting TRBD1. V shed 6 bases and J 0 bases; nucleotides not matched to a gene: 10. There are 17 residues in the CDR3. Per germline, CDR1 ENHRY and CDR2 SYGVKD. The CDR3 nucleotides read TGTGCCATCAGACCACTCACCGGACAGGGCTCTGGAAACACCATATATTTT. Translating it yields CAIRPLTGQGSGNTIYF.

The count of this clone is one. Here the CDR3 reads CASRGGGRYEQYF. CDR3 in DNA: TGTGCCAGCAGGGGGGGCGGGAGATATGAGCAGTACTTC. The chain links TRBV6-5 to TRBJ2-7; TRBD2 is a possible D gene (7 bases). The CDR3 has 13 residues. Trimming removed 6 bases from V and 7 bases from J, with 16 bases in between. Germline V lookup: CDR1 MNHEY, CDR2 SVGAGI.

The chain uses TRBV7-9 and TRBJ2-3; D gene ambiguous. This CDR3 is built from 15 residues. The V gene's germline CDR1 is SEHNR and CDR2 FQNEAQ (reference sequence). Trimming pared 5 bases from V and 3 bases from J, leaving 15 bases between. CDR3 in DNA: TGTGCCAGCAGCCTCTCCCCTACCGAGACAGATACGCAGTATTTT. As protein: CASSLSPTETDTQYF.

This sequence joins TRBV4-1 and TRBJ2-7, with 8 bases fitting TRBD1. The ends lost 2 bases at V and 4 bases at J; junction bases unmatched: 13. The CDR3 length is 17 residues. Per the germline V gene, CDR1 is MGHRA and CDR2 is YSYEKL. CDR3 sequence (DNA): TGCGCCAGCAGCCAACAACCCAACTTCGGACAGGGATACGAGCAGTACTTC. Protein product: CASSQQPNFGQGYEQYF.